This TCR beta chain was captured in a study of technical replicates of blood from a handful of donors. This CDR3 comprises 14 residues. Germline V lookup: CDR1 LNHDA, CDR2 SQIVND (reference sequence). The V gene end was trimmed by 4 bases and the J gene end by 2 bases; junction bases not matched to a gene: 2. Here immunoSEQ multiplex PCR was the method, and the copy in TCRdb shows in-frame clones only, minus some. The sample lists around 60,000 clones; over 90% were seen once. The chain uses TRBV19 and TRBJ1-2, with 9 nucleotides matching TRBD1. This TCR derives from a human donor in good health. Some clones in this sample may be carry-over from other donors' samples. Material: PBMCs. CDR3 protein: CASSRGTGNYGYTF. CDR3 in DNA: TGTGCCAGTAGTAGAGGGACAGGGAACTATGGCTACACCTTC.